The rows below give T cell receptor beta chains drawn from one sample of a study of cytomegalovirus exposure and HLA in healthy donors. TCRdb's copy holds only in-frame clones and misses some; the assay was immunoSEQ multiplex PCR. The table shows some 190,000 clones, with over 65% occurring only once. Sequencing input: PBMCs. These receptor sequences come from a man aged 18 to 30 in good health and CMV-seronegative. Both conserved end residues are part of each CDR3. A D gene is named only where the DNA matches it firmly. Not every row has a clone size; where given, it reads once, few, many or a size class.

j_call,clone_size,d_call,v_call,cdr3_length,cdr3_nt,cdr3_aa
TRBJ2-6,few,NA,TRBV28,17,TGTGCCAGCAGTCCCTCGGGTCTAGCGATGGGGGCCAACGTCCTGACTTTC,CASSPSGLAMGANVLTF
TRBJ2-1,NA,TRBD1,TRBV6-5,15,TGTGCCAGCAGTCATGGCAGGGGGCCGACGGGTGAGCAGTTCTTC,CASSHGRGPTGEQFF
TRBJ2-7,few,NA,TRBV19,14,TGTGCCAGTAGTATGGGGCAGGTCTCCTACGAGCAGTACTTC,CASSMGQVSYEQYF
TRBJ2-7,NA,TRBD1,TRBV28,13,TGTGCCGGCCGGGACAGCATAACCTACGAGCAGTACTTC,CAGRDSITYEQYF
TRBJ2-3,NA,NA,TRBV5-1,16,TGCGCCAGCAGCTTGGGCGGCGGTTCTAGCACAGATACGCAGTATTTT,CASSLGGGSSTDTQYF
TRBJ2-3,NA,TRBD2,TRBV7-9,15,TGTGCCAGCAGTCCAACTAGCGGGATCACAGATACGCAGTATTTT,CASSPTSGITDTQYF
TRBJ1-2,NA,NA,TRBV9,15,TGTGCCAGCAGTGCCGGAGGCCGAGCTAACTATGGCTACACCTTC,CASSAGGRANYGYTF
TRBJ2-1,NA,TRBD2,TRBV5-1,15,TGCGCCAGCAGCTGGAGCGGGGGGGGAAACAATGAGCAGTTCTTC,CASSWSGGGNNEQFF
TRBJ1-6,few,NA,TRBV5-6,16,TGTGCCAGCAGCTTGTCTTCCCAGGTGGCCGCTTCACCCCTCCACTTT,CASSLSSQVAASPLHF
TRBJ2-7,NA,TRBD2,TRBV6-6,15,TGTGCCAGCAGGGGACTAGCGGGATCGACCTACGAGCAGTACTTC,CASRGLAGSTYEQYF
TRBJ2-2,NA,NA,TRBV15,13,TGTGCCACCAGCAGAGATCTGTCCGGGGAGCTGTTTTTT,CATSRDLSGELFF
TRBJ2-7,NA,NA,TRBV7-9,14,TGTGCCAGCAGCTTGGGACACTGGAGTATTGAGCAGTACTTC,CASSLGHWSIEQYF
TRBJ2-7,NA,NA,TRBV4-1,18,TGCGCCAGCAGCCAAGTCGCTCCCGGACTCCTCGACTCCTACGAGCAGTACTTC,CASSQVAPGLLDSYEQYF
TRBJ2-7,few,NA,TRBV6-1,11,TGTGCCAGCAGTGAACACCGCGAGCAGTACTTC,CASSEHREQYF
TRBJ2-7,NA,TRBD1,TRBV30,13,TGTGCCTCCTTAAGGACAGGGGGCATCAAGCAGTACTTC,CASLRTGGIKQYF
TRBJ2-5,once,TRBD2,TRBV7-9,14,TGTGCCAGCAGCCTTAGCGGGGCGCAAGAGACCCAGTACTTC,CASSLSGAQETQYF
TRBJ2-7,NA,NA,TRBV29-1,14,TGCAGCGTTGACTTAAGGGGGTCTAGTGGAGAGCAGTACTTC,CSVDLRGSSGEQYF
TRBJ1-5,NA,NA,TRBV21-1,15,TGTGCCAGCAACACGACAGGGGCTGGCAATCAGCCCCAGCATTTT,CASNTTGAGNQPQHF
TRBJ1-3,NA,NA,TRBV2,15,TGTGCCAGCAGTGAAGGGGACTTACGAGGGAACACCATATATTTT,CASSEGDLRGNTIYF
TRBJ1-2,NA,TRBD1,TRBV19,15,TGTGCCAGTAGCCCAGGGACAGGGGCGGTATATGGCTACACCTTC,CASSPGTGAVYGYTF
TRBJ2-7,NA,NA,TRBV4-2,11,TGTGCCAGCAGGCAGGCCAGCGAGCAGTACTTC,CASRQASEQYF
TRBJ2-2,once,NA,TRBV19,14,TGTGCCAGTAGTATAACTAGCCTTGACGGGGAGCTGTTTTTT,CASSITSLDGELFF